This TCR beta chain was found in a study of post-analysis software for immune sequencing data. Notes on the study in general: In patients, TRBV5-6, TRBV5-1 and TRBV20-1 belonged to five TRBV segments found more frequently than in controls. When compared against controls, multiple sclerosis patients showed significantly lower normalized Chao1 diversity.

As to this clonotype: The target antigen is unknown.

TCR beta libraries were prepared from cDNA with unique molecular identifiers. The T cell input of 1 to 10 million gave roughly 0.5 million cDNA molecules. TCRdb re-called the PCR reads with MiXCR, one entry per CDR3 protein. Of 740,000 or so distinct CDR3 sequences listed, roughly 58% are singletons. This CDR3 is 16 amino acids long. Germline lookup yields CDR1 MNHEY and CDR2 SVGAGI. The V gene end was trimmed by 1 base and the J gene end by 4 bases; junction bases not matched to a gene: 5. The clonotype comes from a girl aged 5-17 years with multiple sclerosis. This rearrangement joins TRBV6-5 to TRBJ2-5, with 11 nucleotides matching TRBD1. Sequenced: blood. The CDR3 region has the DNA TGTGCCAGCAGTTACTTACGGACAGGGGGCGTAGAGACCCAGTACTTC. This sequence encodes CASSYLRTGGVETQYF.